This T cell receptor beta chain was sequenced during a study of blood T cell repertoires in COVID-19. Study at large: The samples span acute and convalescent COVID-19 from the United States, Italy and Spain. Sources were T cells, B-cell-depleted T cells, or PBMCs; the material itself was cDNA or gDNA.

As processed by the authors: Estimates of nucleated cell counts were drawn from the amplification of reference gene primers. The data were produced by immunoSEQ multiplex PCR, yet TCRdb's version contains in-frame clones alone and is incomplete. D and trimming come from the DNA, and the V and J calls and clone size come from that table. The table has some 100,000 clones, 86% seen once. The CDR3 sequence is 18 residues long. Germline CDR1 reads MNHEY; CDR2 reads SMNVEV (reference sequence). V was clipped by 4 bases and J by 4 bases; unmatched bases: 15. The source is a man between 45 and 60 years old with acute or convalescent COVID-19. This sequence joins TRBV27 and TRBJ2-1, with 8 bases lining up with TRBD2. The sample was peripheral blood. The CDR3 region is CASSSQTRRGGEYNEQFF. As DNA, the CDR3 is TGTGCCAGCAGTTCCCAAACCCGCCGGGGGGGAGAGTACAATGAGCAGTTCTTC.